The clone carrying this T cell receptor beta chain appeared many times. No antigen is known for it. The sample originates from a study of T cells in Graves' hyperthyroidism and ophthalmopathy. Amplification targeted TCR beta CDR3 regions from RNA transcripts. During a first-round RT-PCR of the TCR CDR3, the HTBI primer set was used. Each CDR3 protein is one row after TCRdb ran MiXCR on the multiplex PCR reads. The table includes some 690,000 distinct CDR3 sequences, roughly 17% detected once. Findings of the study overall: Progression to ophthalmopathy was predicted a median of 6.5 months early.

CDR1 is LGHDT, CDR2 YNNKEL, per germline (reference sequence). This CDR3 contains 14 residues. The junction had 4 bases not matched to a gene; V was cut back by 3 bases and J by 6 bases. This sequence originates from a man in his fifties with Graves' hyperthyroidism. The J gene is TRBJ2-7, the V gene TRBV3-1, with TRBD2 matching over 11 bases. The sample taken for sequencing was blood. CDR3 protein: CASSHSGTSGEQYF. DNA for the CDR3: TGTGCCAGCAGCCATTCCGGGACTAGCGGCGAGCAGTACTTC.